The 10 T cell receptor beta chains given below trace back to one sample, sequenced in a study of post-analysis software for immune sequencing data. Study-level results: Five or six TRBV segments were more frequent in patients than controls; TRBV5-6, TRBV5-1 and TRBV20-1 belonged to this group.

TCR beta libraries were prepared from cDNA with unique molecular identifiers. TCRdb analysed the PCR reads with MiXCR anew, one entry per CDR3 protein. Of hundreds of thousands of distinct CDR3 sequences detected, about 27% appear once; the ten largest clones hold roughly 0.54%. The antigens for these receptors are not known. The sequenced sample was blood. These receptors were collected from a girl aged 10-17 years with multiple sclerosis.

CDR3: CATSRSAGGNYGANVLTF. The DNA for the CDR3 is TGCGCCACCAGTCGCTCAGCGGGGGGTAACTACGGGGCCAACGTCCTGACTTTC. This chain joins TRBV5-1 and TRBJ2-6; TRBD2 matches at 9 bases. CDR1 SGHRS and CDR2 YFSETQ come from the germline V gene. V shed 9 bases and J 4 bases; nucleotides not matched to a gene: 17. The CDR3 spans 18 residues.

This clonotype was seen only a few times. The chain couples TRBV6-2 or TRBV6-3 to TRBJ1-2, with a tentative D call TRBD1 (6 bases). The CDR3 totals 14 residues. Germline V gives CDR1 MNHEY, CDR2 SVGEGT. Trimming shortened V by 6 bases and J by 5 bases, and 16 bases separated the two germline ends. CDR3 nucleotides: TGTGCCAGCAGACCGATCCAGGGGAATTATGGCTACACCTTC. Protein sequence: CASRPIQGNYGYTF.

This clonotype was seen a few times. V usage is TRBV7-8 and J usage is TRBJ2-5, with 8 positions matching TRBD1. Germline trimming cut 0 bases from V and 5 bases from J; bases unmatched to any gene: 8. The germline V gene has CDR1 SGHVS and CDR2 FQNEAQ. The CDR3 consists of 16 residues. The CDR3 reads CASSLAGRGRGETQYF. In DNA form, the CDR3 reads TGTGCCAGCAGCTTAGCGGGCAGGGGGCGTGGGGAGACCCAGTACTTC.

Only a few counts were recorded for this clonotype. The chain carries TRBV7-2 and TRBJ1-6, with D possibly being TRBD1 (5 bases). Between the trimmed V and J ends, which lost 1 base and 2 bases, there was a span of 9 bases. There are 16 residues in the CDR3. The germline gives CDR1 SGHTA, CDR2 FQGNSA. The CDR3 nucleotides are TGTGCCAGCAGCTTAGGCAGGGCAGCCTATAATTCACCCCTCCACTTT. It encodes CASSLGRAAYNSPLHF.

The V and J genes are TRBV7-8 and TRBJ1-2; a possible D gene is TRBD1 (5 bases). Germline CDR1 reads SGHVS; CDR2 reads FQNEAQ. Deletions cut 0 bases from V and 4 bases from J, with 12 bases between. The length of the CDR3 is 15 residues. The DNA for the CDR3 is TGTGCCAGCAGCTTAGCGGCAGGGACCATCTATGGCTACACCTTC. It translates to CASSLAAGTIYGYTF.

Only a few counts were recorded for this clonotype. V usage is TRBV20-1 and J usage is TRBJ2-3; D may match TRBD1 or TRBD2 (6 bases each). CDR1 DFQATT and CDR2 SNEGSKA come from the germline V gene (reference sequence). CDR3 size: 14 residues. Trimming cost V 1 base and J 5 bases, with 13 bases left between them. The CDR3 DNA follows: TGCAGTGCTAGAGTAGGGGGGTTCGGAGATACGCAGTATTTT. Its translation: CSARVGGFGDTQYF.

The rearrangement joins TRBV12-3 or TRBV12-4 to TRBJ2-4; D might be TRBD1 or TRBD2, each matching 5 bases. This CDR3 has 16 amino acids. V lost 1 base, J lost 1 base, and 11 bases lay in between. Here the CDR3 DNA reads TGTGCCAGCAGTTTAGGAGGGGACGGGGCCAAAAACATTCAGTACTTC. Protein: CASSLGGDGAKNIQYF.

V usage is TRBV6-5 and J usage is TRBJ2-1; 9 positions match TRBD2. This CDR3 is built from 15 residues. The germline V gene encodes CDR1 MNHEY and CDR2 SVGAGI. V lost 5 bases to trimming and J lost 2 bases; unmatched junction nucleotides: 4. DNA of the CDR3: TGTGCCAGCAGTCAGGGGACTAGCCCCTACAATGAGCAGTTCTTC. It is translated as CASSQGTSPYNEQFF.

Concerning this clonotype: The junction and the germline gene differ at one end; a read error may be behind it. This chain joins TRBV3-1 and TRBJ1-4; no clear D. Germline loops: CDR1 LGHDT, CDR2 YNNKEL (reference sequence). This CDR3 has 16 amino acids. CDR3 in DNA: TGTGCCAGCAGCCAAGATCTTCGGGGAACTAATGAAAAGCTGTTTTTT. As protein: CASSQDLRGTNEKLFF.

The J gene is TRBJ2-3, the V gene TRBV20-1, with TRBD2 matching 7 bases. The junction had 15 bases not matched to a gene; V was cut back by 0 bases and J by 9 bases. Germline-derived CDR1 and CDR2 are DFQATT and SNEGSKA (reference sequence). There are 16 residues in the CDR3. The CDR3 reads CSAREETPGLSMTQYF. The CDR3 DNA reads as TGCAGTGCTAGAGAGGAAACGCCGGGACTAAGCATGACGCAGTATTTT.